This TCR beta chain emerged from a study of T cells in Graves' hyperthyroidism and ophthalmopathy. From RNA transcripts, TCR beta CDR3 regions were amplified. The study used the HTBI primer set for a first-round RT-PCR of the TCR CDR3. MiXCR was run by TCRdb on the multiplex PCR reads, yielding one entry per CDR3 protein. The sample has some 490,000 distinct CDR3 sequences, approximately 22% seen once. A Clinical Activity Score of at least 3, a NOSPECS grade of at least 4 and a duration under 3 months were recorded in the ophthalmopathy patients. The PBMCs were sourced from fresh peripheral blood (about 9.7 ml). Study findings and constraints: From stable hyperthyroidism, ophthalmopathy was set apart by a 13 V-J model.

The germline V gene has CDR1 SEHNR and CDR2 FQNEAQ (reference sequence). V was shortened by 3 bases and J by 0 bases, with 6 bases between the two germline ends. The CDR3 covers 14 residues. Notes on this clonotype: No antigen is known for it.

This chain uses TRBV7-9 with TRBJ1-5, with D uncertain. The sequenced sample was blood. This clonotype was obtained from a woman in her seventies with Graves' ophthalmopathy. In nucleotides, the CDR3 is TGTGCCAGCAGCTTTTCAACTAGCAATCAGCCCCAGCATTTT. Translated: CASSFSTSNQPQHF.